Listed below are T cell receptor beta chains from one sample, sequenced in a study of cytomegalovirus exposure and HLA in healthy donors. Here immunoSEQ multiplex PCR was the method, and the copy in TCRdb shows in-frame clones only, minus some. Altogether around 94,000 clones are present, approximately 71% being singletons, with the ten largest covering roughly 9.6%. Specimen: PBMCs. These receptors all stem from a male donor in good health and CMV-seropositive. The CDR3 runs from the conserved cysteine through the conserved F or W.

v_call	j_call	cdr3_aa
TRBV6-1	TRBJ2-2	CASTQGRTGELFF
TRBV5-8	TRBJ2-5	CASSLVSGSGQETQYF
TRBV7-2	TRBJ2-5	CASSLQGNYQETQYF
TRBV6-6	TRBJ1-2	CASSTQGNNGYTF
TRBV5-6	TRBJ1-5	CASSPSWGREQPQHF
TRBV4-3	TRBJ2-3	CASQKQGAGSDTQYF
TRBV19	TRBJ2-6	CASSTGTGDSGANVLTF
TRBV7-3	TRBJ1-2	CASSLTSGGQGNYGYTF
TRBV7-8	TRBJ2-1	CASSLEGLGTSGRNEQFF
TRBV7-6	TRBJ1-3	CASSLTGSYSGNTIYF
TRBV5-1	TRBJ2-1	CASSSSGNTYNEQFF
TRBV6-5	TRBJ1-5	CASSTTGTQPQHF
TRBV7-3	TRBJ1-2	CASSLVGGNYGYTF
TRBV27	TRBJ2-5	CASSMGQSTKTQYF
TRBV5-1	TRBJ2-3	CASSLVARTSGTRDTQYF
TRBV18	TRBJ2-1	CASSPLTRSSYNEQFF
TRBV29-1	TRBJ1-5	CSVGSQGNNQPQHF
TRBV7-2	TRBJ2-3	CASSNPSGSTDTQYF
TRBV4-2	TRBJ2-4	CASSQGGEAAKNIQYF
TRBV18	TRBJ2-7	CASSLAGLGYEQYF